Below, 28 T cell receptor beta chains from the same sample are listed, as sequenced in a study of response to subunit inactivated influenza vaccine. TCRdb itself ran the RT-PCR reads through MiXCR, one entry per CDR3 protein. The data hold roughly 700,000 distinct CDR3 sequences, with more than 15% observed a single time. This specimen consisted of PBMCs from blood, obtained 11 to 12 days after vaccination. These receptor sequences come from a man aged 50 to 60 who received an inactivated influenza vaccine.

The rearrangement uses TRBV10-3 and TRBJ1-1; possibly TRBD1 for D (6 bases). V was shortened by 2 bases and J by 5 bases, with 12 bases between the two germline ends. This CDR3 is 14 amino acids long. Germline V gives CDR1 ENHRY, CDR2 SYGVKD. CDR3: CAISEGGIRTEAFF. The CDR3 DNA follows: TGTGCCATCAGTGAGGGGGGCATTCGTACTGAAGCTTTCTTT.

CDR3 protein: CASSPSGTGGWTEAFF. The CDR3 DNA reads as TGTGCCAGCAGCCCATCCGGGACAGGGGGTTGGACTGAAGCTTTCTTT. J is TRBJ1-1 and V is TRBV25-1; TRBD1 aligns across 11 bases. This CDR3 has 16 amino acids. The V gene's germline CDR1 is MGHDK and CDR2 SYGVNS. The trim removed 6 bases at V and 5 bases at J, leaving 11 bases unmatched.

The genes are TRBV6-2 or TRBV6-3 and TRBJ2-1; 8 bases map to TRBD2. V lost 4 bases and J lost 5; bases outside the gene matches: 10. Germline CDR1 and CDR2: MNHEY and SVGEGT. The CDR3 totals 16 residues. DNA for the CDR3: TGTGCCAGCAGTTCAGAGAGCGGGAGTTTCCACAATGAGCAGTTCTTC. Encoded protein: CASSSESGSFHNEQFF.

The CDR3 DNA follows: TGTGCCTGGAGTCGCGACAGAACTGATCAGCCCCAGCATTTT. It translates to CAWSRDRTDQPQHF. The chain recombines TRBV30 with TRBJ1-5, with a possible D match to TRBD1 (5 bases). The CDR3 runs 14 residues. CDR1 and CDR2 (germline): GTSNPN, SVGIG (reference sequence). Trimming removed 2 bases at V and 5 bases at J, with 13 bases between.

This clonotype has only a few counts. The chain recombines TRBV7-2 with TRBJ2-3; 7 bases line up with TRBD2. Germline values: CDR1 SGHTA, CDR2 FQGNSA. The CDR3 has 15 residues. V dropped 2 bases and J dropped 1; count of bases not matched to a gene: 3. This CDR3 is CASSLSGDRTDTQYF. The DNA for the CDR3 is TGTGCCAGCAGCTTAAGCGGGGATCGCACAGATACGCAGTATTTT.

The chain joins TRBV24-1 to TRBJ1-1, with unresolved D. Germline V gives CDR1 KGHDR, CDR2 SFDVKD. The CDR3 totals 12 residues. With 5 bases removed from V and 5 bases from J, the gap between germline ends came to 8 bases. CDR3 residues: CATSGVGTEAFF. For the CDR3, the DNA is TGTGCCACCAGTGGGGTCGGAACTGAAGCTTTCTTT.

This clonotype occurred many times. This chain connects TRBV7-9 to TRBJ1-2, with 9 bases fitting TRBD1. CDR1 and CDR2 from the germline V gene are SEHNR and FQNEAQ (reference sequence). The CDR3 sequence is 12 residues long. Trimming at V came to 4 bases and at J to 7 bases, leaving 1 base not matched to a gene. CDR3 residues: CASSWDRAGYTF. Here the CDR3 DNA reads TGTGCCAGCAGCTGGGACAGGGCTGGCTACACCTTC.

In its sample, this clonotype was seen a few times. The V gene is TRBV2, the J gene TRBJ1-5; TRBD1 might be the D (5 bases). There are 15 residues in the CDR3. Germline V gene lookup returns CDR1 SNHLY and CDR2 FYNNEI. Trimming left V 2 bases short and J 0 bases short, with 8 bases between. The CDR3 DNA follows: TGTGCCAGCAGTGAAATGGGGGATAGCAATCAGCCCCAGCATTTT. Its translation: CASSEMGDSNQPQHF.

This clonotype was recorded many times. The CDR3 sequence is CSARSPLEVETQYF. The CDR3 DNA is TGCAGTGCTAGATCCCCACTAGAGGTGGAGACCCAGTACTTC. The chain carries TRBV20-1 and TRBJ2-5, with D tentatively TRBD2 (5 bases). The V end lost 2 bases, the J end lost 5 bases, and 15 bases lay between the germline ends. CDR1 DFQATT and CDR2 SNEGSKA come from the germline V gene (reference sequence). There are 14 residues in the CDR3.

J is TRBJ2-4 and V is TRBV7-9; D not resolved. This CDR3 is 13 amino acids long. Germline assignment: CDR1 SEHNR and CDR2 FQNEAQ (reference sequence). Trimming removed 3 bases from V and 11 bases from J, with 14 bases in between. CDR3 residues: CASSFFGSIVQYF. The CDR3 nucleotides read TGTGCCAGCAGCTTTTTCGGTAGTATAGTTCAGTACTTC.

This chain connects TRBV12-3 or TRBV12-4 to TRBJ2-1; D might be TRBD1 (5 bases). CDR3 length equals 14 residues. The V end lost 6 bases, the J end lost 0 bases, and 9 bases lay between the germline ends. The chain's CDR3 is CASSYRFSYNEQFF. The CDR3 bases are TGTGCCAGCAGCTACAGGTTCTCCTACAATGAGCAGTTCTTC.

This chain joins TRBV29-1 and TRBJ1-1; D not resolved. V was trimmed by 0 bases and J by 4 bases, leaving 9 bases between them. The CDR3 covers 13 residues. Germline CDR1 SQVTM, CDR2 ANQGSEA. This CDR3 is CSVEDRRATEAFF. The CDR3 DNA follows: TGCAGCGTTGAAGATCGTAGGGCCACTGAAGCTTTCTTT.

The chain is built from TRBV20-1 and TRBJ2-1, with 9 bases aligning to TRBD2. The CDR3 has 17 residues. V dropped 0 bases and J dropped 2; count of bases not matched to a gene: 8. Germline assignment: CDR1 DFQATT and CDR2 SNEGSKA (reference sequence). The CDR3 spells CSARDYGGRAAYNEQFF. The CDR3 DNA sequence: TGCAGTGCTAGAGATTATGGCGGGAGGGCCGCCTACAATGAGCAGTTCTTC.

The chain employs TRBV20-1 and TRBJ1-1; D not resolved. Looked up from germline, CDR1 is DFQATT and CDR2 is SNEGSKA (reference sequence). The CDR3 is 12 amino acids. The V end was cut by 5 bases, the J end by 1 base, with 8 bases between. The CDR3 loop is CSAQPKNTEAFF. The CDR3 bases are TGCAGTGCTCAACCAAAGAACACTGAAGCTTTCTTT.

This sequence joins TRBV7-2 and TRBJ1-1, with D possibly TRBD1 on 5 matching bases. The CDR3 totals 15 residues. Germline loops: CDR1 SGHTA, CDR2 FQGNSA. The ends were cut back, 2 bases at V and 1 base at J, with 11 bases in the middle. The CDR3 region is CASSLSPGGNTEAFF. The CDR3 region has the DNA TGTGCCAGCAGCTTATCCCCTGGGGGGAACACTGAAGCTTTCTTT.

This clonotype was seen a handful of times. V gene TRBV6-2 or TRBV6-3 combines with J gene TRBJ1-2, with D hard to call. This CDR3 region has 14 residues. V lost 4 bases and J 3 bases, leaving 12 bases between the germline ends. CDR1 is MNHEY, CDR2 SVGEGT, per germline. DNA of the CDR3: TGTGCCAGCAGTTCCATGACGGCCTACTATGGCTACACCTTC. This gives the protein CASSSMTAYYGYTF.

This clonotype was seen only a few times. The genes are TRBV5-1 and TRBJ2-1; 15 bases fit TRBD2. This CDR3 is built from 15 residues. V lost 4 bases to trimming and J lost 9 bases; unmatched junction nucleotides: 5. CDR1 and CDR2 from the germline V gene are SGHRS and YFSETQ. In DNA, the CDR3 is TGCGCCAGCAGCCAAGGACTAGCGGGAGGGATTGAGCAGTTCTTC. It yields the protein CASSQGLAGGIEQFF.

This clonotype showed up just a few times. The rearrangement uses TRBV6-2 or TRBV6-3 and TRBJ2-4, with 11 bases that match TRBD2. J was trimmed by 4 bases and V by 2 bases; bases with no gene match: 4. The CDR3 length is 16 residues. Germline values: CDR1 MNHEY, CDR2 SVGEGT. The CDR3 nucleotides read TGTGCCAGCAGTTACCCGTGGACTAGCGGGAAAAACATTCAGTACTTC. Translating gives CASSYPWTSGKNIQYF.

This chain connects TRBV5-1 to TRBJ2-7; TRBD2 might be the D (6 bases). V gave up 0 bases and J gave up 4 bases, with 14 bases separating them. The CDR3 sequence is 15 residues long. Germline V gives CDR1 SGHRS, CDR2 YFSETQ. The CDR3 loop reads CASSLAATRGYEQYF. In nucleotides, the CDR3 is TGCGCCAGCAGCTTGGCCGCGACTAGAGGATACGAGCAGTACTTC.

The gene calls are TRBV20-1 and TRBJ1-4; D ambiguous. The germline CDR1 and CDR2 sequences are DFQATT and SNEGSKA (reference sequence). Trimming took off 1 base at V and 8 bases at J, with 11 bases between the two ends. This CDR3 has 13 amino acids. The CDR3 region has the DNA TGCAGTGCTAGAGTTCCGACGGAGGAAAAACTGTTTTTT. Its translation is CSARVPTEEKLFF.

This clonotype was seen a handful of times. V gene TRBV7-2 combines with J gene TRBJ2-7; 11 bases map to TRBD1. CDR1 SGHTA and CDR2 FQGNSA come from the germline V gene. Trimming took 1 base from V and 6 from J; bases not matched to a gene: 8. This CDR3 region has 16 residues. CDR3 in DNA: TGTGCCAGCAGCTTAGAGCCTCCGGGACAGGGGGGCGAGCAGTACTTC. Translated, it gives CASSLEPPGQGGEQYF.

The chain joins TRBV20-1 to TRBJ2-7, with TRBD2 as a possible D gene (6 bases). V lost 6 bases to trimming and J lost 3 bases, with 15 bases between them. This CDR3 region has 13 residues. In germline, CDR1 is DFQATT, CDR2 SNEGSKA (reference sequence). CDR3 in amino acids: CSASSGEVYEQYF. The CDR3 DNA follows: TGCAGTGCCTCATCGGGGGAGGTCTACGAGCAGTACTTC.

This clonotype was seen at least ten times. This chain links TRBV6-2 or TRBV6-3 with TRBJ2-1; 9 bases are shared with TRBD2. The germline gives CDR1 MNHEY, CDR2 SVGEGT. The CDR3 has 17 residues. J gave up 8 bases and V 1 base, and 12 bases lay outside the gene matches. The CDR3 here is CASSYLLAGALLDEQFF. Here the CDR3 DNA reads TGTGCCAGCAGTTACTTATTAGCGGGAGCCCTCTTGGATGAGCAGTTCTTC.

V gene TRBV23-1 combines with J gene TRBJ2-2; 8 bases agree with TRBD1. TRBV23-1 is known as an ORF, though its function is uncertain. J gave up 0 bases and V 4 bases, and 4 bases lay outside the gene matches. There are 16 residues in the CDR3. The CDR3 loop is CASSPLQGANTGELFF. In DNA form, the CDR3 reads TGCGCCAGCAGTCCACTACAGGGGGCGAACACCGGGGAGCTGTTTTTT.

This clonotype has a handful of counts. This chain uses TRBV20-1 with TRBJ2-2; D not resolved. This CDR3 spans 14 amino acids. The germline CDR1 and CDR2 sequences are DFQATT and SNEGSKA (reference sequence). The V gene lost 3 bases and the J gene lost 5 bases, with 13 bases spanning the gap. In nucleotides, the CDR3 is TGCAGTGCTAGTAGCAACATGGGTACCGGGGAGCTGTTTTTT. The encoded protein is CSASSNMGTGELFF.

This clonotype showed up just a few times. The chain couples TRBV20-1 to TRBJ2-3; TRBD2 matches at 12 bases. CDR3 length: 14 residues. CDR1 and CDR2 (germline): DFQATT, SNEGSKA (reference sequence). This CDR3 is CTLAGGPGTDTQYF. DNA for the CDR3: TGCACGCTAGCGGGGGGGCCTGGCACAGATACGCAGTATTTT.

J is TRBJ2-6 and V is TRBV28; D is perhaps TRBD1 or TRBD2 (5 bases each). The CDR3 totals 17 residues. The V gene lost 7 bases and the J gene lost 0 bases, with 16 bases spanning the gap. Germline V gives CDR1 MDHEN, CDR2 SYDVKM. For the CDR3, the DNA is TGTGCCAGCAACTCCGGGGCCGGTCCCTCTGGGGCCAACGTCCTGACTTTC. Protein product: CASNSGAGPSGANVLTF.

The rearrangement links TRBV7-9 to TRBJ2-1; 7 bases are a match to TRBD1. Germline V CDR1 and CDR2: SEHNR, FQNEAQ (reference sequence). The CDR3 is 14 amino acids. The V and J ends lost 3 bases and 5 bases, in that order; junction bases with no gene match: 4. The CDR3 bases are TGTGCCAGCAGCTTGACAGGGAATAACAATGAGCAGTTCTTC. Amino acids: CASSLTGNNNEQFF.